The sequence of this T cell receptor (beta chain) was determined in a study of regulatory T cells in long-lasting Graves disease. Study conclusions and caveats: Persistent disease showed a preference for TRBV28, TRBJ1-2 and TRBJ2-5. Less diverse TCR repertoires were seen in persistent Graves' patients than in newly diagnosed ones.

As concerns this clonotype: Its matching antigen is unknown. A much larger clone sits a single nucleotide away, making a read error possible. Because it lacks the conserved phenylalanine or tryptophan at the end, this CDR3 is likely a read error.

iRepertoire HTBI primers and Arm-PCR of CDR3 regions built TCR beta libraries. TCRdb re-derived calls from the multiplex PCR reads in MiXCR, one entry per CDR3 protein. Counted here are 350,000 to 450,000 distinct CDR3 sequences, 10% to 15% occurring once; the ten biggest clones make up approximately 20%. With 6 bases removed from V and 7 bases from J, the gap between germline ends came to 19 bases. The CDR3 length is 14 residues. Time point described: newly diagnosed GD, antithyroid drugs for less than 3 months. Researchers made the TCR library from RNA that was extracted from PBMCs. American Thyroid Association guidelines defined how Graves' disease was diagnosed. These same records also appear under a second study, on T cells in Graves' hyperthyroidism and ophthalmopathy. That source reports: No ophthalmopathy progression within 18 months constituted stable Graves' hyperthyroidism.

The specimen was peripheral blood mononuclear cells (PBMCs), collected at new diagnosis, from a patient treated with antithyroid drugs. The chain employs TRBV12-3 or TRBV12-4 and TRBJ2-7; the D gene is possibly TRBD2 (5 bases). The TCR comes from a woman younger than 35 with Graves disease. This CDR3 is CASRPRGEVIEQYL. Written as DNA, the CDR3 is TGTGCCAGCAGGCCCCGGGGAGAAGTCATAGAGCAGTACCTC.